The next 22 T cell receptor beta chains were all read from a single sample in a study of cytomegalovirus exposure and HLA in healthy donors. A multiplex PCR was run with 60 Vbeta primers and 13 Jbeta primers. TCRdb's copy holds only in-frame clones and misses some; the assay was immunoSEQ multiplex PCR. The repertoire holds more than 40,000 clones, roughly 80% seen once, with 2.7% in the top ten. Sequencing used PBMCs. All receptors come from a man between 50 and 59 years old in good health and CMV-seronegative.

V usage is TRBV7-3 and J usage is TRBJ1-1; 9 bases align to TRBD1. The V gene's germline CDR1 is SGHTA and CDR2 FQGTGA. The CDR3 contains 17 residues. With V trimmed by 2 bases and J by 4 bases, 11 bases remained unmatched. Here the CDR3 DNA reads TGTGCCAGCAGCTTATCCGGACAGGGGTATTTGGGCACTGAAGCTTTCTTT. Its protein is CASSLSGQGYLGTEAFF.

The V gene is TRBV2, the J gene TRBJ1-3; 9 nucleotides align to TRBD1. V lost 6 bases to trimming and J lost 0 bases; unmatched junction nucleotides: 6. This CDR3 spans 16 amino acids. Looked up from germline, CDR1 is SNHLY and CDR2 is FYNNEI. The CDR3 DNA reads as TGTGCCAGCAGCAGGGACAGGGCAAGCTCTGGAAACACCATATATTTT. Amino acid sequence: CASSRDRASSGNTIYF.

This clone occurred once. The CDR3 region is CASSLGGLAGDTQYF. The CDR3 nucleotides read TGTGCCAGCAGCTTGGGGGGCCTAGCGGGAGATACGCAGTATTTT. This chain uses TRBV5-4 with TRBJ2-3, with 8 positions matching TRBD2. Germline trimming cut 0 bases from V and 5 bases from J; bases unmatched to any gene: 5. The CDR3 is 15 amino acids. Germline loops: CDR1 SGHNT, CDR2 YYREEE (reference sequence). Drawing the rest from reference TRBV5-4 and TRBJ2-3, the complete variable domain is ETGVTQSPTHLIKTRGQQVTLRCSSQSGHNTVSWYQQALGQGPQFIFQYYREEENGRGNFPPRFSGLQFPNYSSELNVNALELDDSALYLCASSLGGLAGDTQYFGPGTRLTVL.

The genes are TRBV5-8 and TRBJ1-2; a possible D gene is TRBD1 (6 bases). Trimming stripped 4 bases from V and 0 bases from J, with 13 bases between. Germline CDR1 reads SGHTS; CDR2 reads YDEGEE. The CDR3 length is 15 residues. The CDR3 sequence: CASSLWDKTNYGYTF. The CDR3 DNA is TGTGCCAGCAGCCTATGGGACAAGACTAACTATGGCTACACCTTC.

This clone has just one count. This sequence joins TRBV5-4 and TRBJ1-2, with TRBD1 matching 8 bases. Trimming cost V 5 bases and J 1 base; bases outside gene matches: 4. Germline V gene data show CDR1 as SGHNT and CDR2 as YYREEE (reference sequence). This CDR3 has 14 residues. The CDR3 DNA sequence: TGTGCCAGCAGTGCTGGGACAGGTAACTATGGCTACACCTTC. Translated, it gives CASSAGTGNYGYTF.

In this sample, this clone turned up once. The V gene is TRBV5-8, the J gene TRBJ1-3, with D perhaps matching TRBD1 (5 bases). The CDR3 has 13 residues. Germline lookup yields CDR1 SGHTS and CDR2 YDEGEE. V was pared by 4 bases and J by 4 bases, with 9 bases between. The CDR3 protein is CASSPTDGNTIYF. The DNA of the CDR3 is TGTGCCAGCAGCCCGACAGACGGAAACACCATATATTTT.

The CDR3 here is CASQQGRGEQYF. The DNA for the CDR3 is TGTGCCAGCCAACAGGGGCGCGGCGAGCAGTACTTC. The chain is built from TRBV27 and TRBJ2-7; TRBD1 matches 7 bases. The junction had 7 bases not matched to a gene; V was cut back by 8 bases and J by 6 bases. Germline assignment: CDR1 MNHEY and CDR2 SMNVEV (reference sequence). The CDR3 contains 12 residues.

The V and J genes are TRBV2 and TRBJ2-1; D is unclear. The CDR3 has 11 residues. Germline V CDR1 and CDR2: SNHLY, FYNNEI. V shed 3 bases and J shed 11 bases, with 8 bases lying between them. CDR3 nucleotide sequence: TGTGCCAGCAGTGAGAACAGCCAGCAGTTCTTC. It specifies CASSENSQQFF.

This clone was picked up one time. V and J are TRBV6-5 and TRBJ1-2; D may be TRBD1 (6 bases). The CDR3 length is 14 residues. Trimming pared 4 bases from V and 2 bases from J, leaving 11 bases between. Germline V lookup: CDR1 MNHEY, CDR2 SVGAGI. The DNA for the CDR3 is TGTGCCAGCAGTTCGCCCGGACAGAACTATGGCTACACCTTC. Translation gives CASSSPGQNYGYTF.

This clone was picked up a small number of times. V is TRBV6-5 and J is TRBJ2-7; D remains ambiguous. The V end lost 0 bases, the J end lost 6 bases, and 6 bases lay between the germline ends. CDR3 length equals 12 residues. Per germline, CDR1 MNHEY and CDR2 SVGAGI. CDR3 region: CASSYSTGEQYF. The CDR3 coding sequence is TGTGCCAGCAGTTACTCCACGGGCGAGCAGTACTTC.

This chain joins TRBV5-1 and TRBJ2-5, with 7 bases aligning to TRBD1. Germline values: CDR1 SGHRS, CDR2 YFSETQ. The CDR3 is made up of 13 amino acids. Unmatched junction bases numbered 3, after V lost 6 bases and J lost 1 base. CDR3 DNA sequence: TGCGCCAGCAAGGGGACAGCCCAAGAGACCCAGTACTTC. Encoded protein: CASKGTAQETQYF.

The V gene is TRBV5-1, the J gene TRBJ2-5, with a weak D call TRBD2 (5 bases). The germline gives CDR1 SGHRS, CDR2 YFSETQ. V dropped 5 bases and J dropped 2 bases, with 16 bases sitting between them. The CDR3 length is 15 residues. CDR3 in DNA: TGCGCCAGCAGATTGTGGGTCGGGGTACAAGAGACCCAGTACTTC. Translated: CASRLWVGVQETQYF.

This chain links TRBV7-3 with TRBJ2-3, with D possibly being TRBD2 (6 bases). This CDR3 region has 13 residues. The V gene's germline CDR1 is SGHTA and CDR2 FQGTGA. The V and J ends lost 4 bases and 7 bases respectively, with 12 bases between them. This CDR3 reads CASSSTSVNTQYF. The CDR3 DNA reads TGTGCCAGCAGCTCGACTAGTGTGAATACGCAGTATTTT.

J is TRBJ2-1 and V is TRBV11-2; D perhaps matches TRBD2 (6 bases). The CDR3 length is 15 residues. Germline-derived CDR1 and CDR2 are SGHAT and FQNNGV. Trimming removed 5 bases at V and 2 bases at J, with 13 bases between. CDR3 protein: CASSRSGVTYNEQFF. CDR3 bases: TGTGCCAGCAGCCGTAGCGGAGTCACCTACAATGAGCAGTTCTTC.

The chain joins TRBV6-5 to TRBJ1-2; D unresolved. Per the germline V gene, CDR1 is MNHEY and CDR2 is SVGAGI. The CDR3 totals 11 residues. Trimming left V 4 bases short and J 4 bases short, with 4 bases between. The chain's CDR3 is CASSSRYGYTF. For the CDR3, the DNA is TGTGCCAGCAGTTCCCGCTATGGCTACACCTTC.

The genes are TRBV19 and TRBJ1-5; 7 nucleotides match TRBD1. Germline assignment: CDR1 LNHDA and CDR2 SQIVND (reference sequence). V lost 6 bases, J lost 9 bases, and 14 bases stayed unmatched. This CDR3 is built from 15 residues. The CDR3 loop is CASSTGGGASTPQHF. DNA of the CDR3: TGTGCCAGTAGCACGGGAGGGGGCGCGTCGACGCCCCAGCATTTT.

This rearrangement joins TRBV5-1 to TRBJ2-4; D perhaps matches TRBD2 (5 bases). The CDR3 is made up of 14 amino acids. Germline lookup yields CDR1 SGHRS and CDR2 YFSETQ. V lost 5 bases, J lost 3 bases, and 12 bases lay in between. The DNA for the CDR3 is TGCGCCAGCAGTGCAGGACTGGGCAAAAACATTCAGTACTTC. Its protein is CASSAGLGKNIQYF.

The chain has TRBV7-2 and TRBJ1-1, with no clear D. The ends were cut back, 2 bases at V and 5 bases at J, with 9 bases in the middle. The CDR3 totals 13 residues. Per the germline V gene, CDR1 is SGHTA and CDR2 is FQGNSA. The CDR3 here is CASSLFFQTEAFF. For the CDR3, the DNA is TGTGCCAGCAGCTTATTTTTTCAGACTGAAGCTTTCTTT.

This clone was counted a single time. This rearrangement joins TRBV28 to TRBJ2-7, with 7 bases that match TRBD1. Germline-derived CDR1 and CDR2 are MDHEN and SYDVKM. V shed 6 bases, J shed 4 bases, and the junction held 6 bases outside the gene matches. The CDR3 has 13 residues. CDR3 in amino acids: CASRGGGRYEQYF. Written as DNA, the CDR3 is TGTGCCAGCAGAGGGGGCGGAAGATACGAGCAGTACTTC.

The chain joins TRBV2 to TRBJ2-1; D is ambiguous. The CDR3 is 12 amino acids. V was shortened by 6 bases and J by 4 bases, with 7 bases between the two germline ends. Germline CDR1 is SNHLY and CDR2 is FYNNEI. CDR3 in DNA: TGTGCCAGCAGCCCACAGTACAATGAGCAGTTCTTC. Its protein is CASSPQYNEQFF.

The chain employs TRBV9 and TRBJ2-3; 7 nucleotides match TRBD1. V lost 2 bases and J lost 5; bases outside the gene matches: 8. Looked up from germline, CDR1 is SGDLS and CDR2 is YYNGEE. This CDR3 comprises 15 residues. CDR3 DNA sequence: TGTGCCAGCAGCGTGGGGGACAGAACGAGAGATACGCAGTATTTT. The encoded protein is CASSVGDRTRDTQYF.

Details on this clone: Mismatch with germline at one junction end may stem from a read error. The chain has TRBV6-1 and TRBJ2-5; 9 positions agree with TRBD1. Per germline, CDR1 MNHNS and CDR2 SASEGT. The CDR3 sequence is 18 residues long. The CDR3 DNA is TGTGCCAGCAGTGCAGAGATTACAGGGGGCAGTACAGAAGAGACCCAGCACTTC. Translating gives CASSAEITGGSTEETQHF.